The TCR beta chain described here comes from a study of blood T cell repertoires in COVID-19. Study information: From T cells, B-cell-depleted T cells, or PBMCs came the material, which was cDNA or gDNA.

V lost 1 base to trimming and J lost 1 base, with 8 bases between them. This CDR3 contains 15 residues. The germline CDR1 and CDR2 sequences are LGHDT and YNNKEL (reference sequence). Sequencing was performed with immunoSEQ multiplex PCR; in TCRdb, only in-frame clones are kept and a portion is missing. The sample has about 170,000 clones; around 72% are singletons. The rearrangement links TRBV3-1 (or the pseudogene TRBV3-2) to TRBJ1-3; D call uncertain. The clonotype originates from a woman over 75 with acute or convalescent COVID-19. The specimen was peripheral blood. The CDR3 protein is CASSQVSASGNTIYF. CDR3 nucleotides: TGTGCCAGCAGCCAAGTGTCAGCGTCTGGAAACACCATATATTTT.